A single count supports the clone carrying this T cell receptor (beta chain). In nominal health when sampled, donors likely had unrecorded immune exposures nonetheless. This sample is drawn from a study of cytomegalovirus exposure and HLA in healthy donors. On the study more broadly: Membership in the Caucasian-associated ancestry cluster was found for around 81% of 300 to 500 genotyped donors.

This PCR relied on a set of 60 Vbeta primers and 13 Jbeta primers. Per the original data handling: Among the unique TCR beta chains that a later analysis counted, about 85 million in all, 10 million to 13 million were shared. Some clones are missing from TCRdb's copy, which holds only in-frame ones; the method was immunoSEQ multiplex PCR. The D gene and trimming were derived from the DNA, and the V and J assignments and clone size from that table. The sample holds some 140,000 clones, around 80% seen once. With 0 bases removed from V and 0 bases from J, the gap between germline ends came to 12 bases. Germline assignment: CDR1 GTSNPN and CDR2 SVGIG (reference sequence). The CDR3 totals 16 residues.

The rearrangement joins TRBV30 to TRBJ2-4; D is perhaps TRBD1 (5 bases). The specimen was PBMCs. The TCR comes from a woman between 18 and 29 years old in good health and CMV-seronegative. CDR3 amino acids: CAWSVGAGLAKNIQYF. In nucleotides, the CDR3 is TGTGCCTGGAGTGTAGGGGCCGGATTAGCCAAAAACATTCAGTACTTC.